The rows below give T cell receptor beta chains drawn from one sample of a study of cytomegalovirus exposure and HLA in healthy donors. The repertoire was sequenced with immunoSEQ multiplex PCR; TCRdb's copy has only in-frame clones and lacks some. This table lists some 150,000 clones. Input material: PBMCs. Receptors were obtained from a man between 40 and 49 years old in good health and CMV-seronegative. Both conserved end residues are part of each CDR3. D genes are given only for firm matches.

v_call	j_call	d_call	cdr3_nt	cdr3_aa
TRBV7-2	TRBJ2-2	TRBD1	TGTGCCAGCAGCTCCGGGACAGCGAGTGGGGAGCTGTTTTTT	CASSSGTASGELFF
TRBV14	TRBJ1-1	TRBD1	TGTGCCAGCAGCATACAGGGGGGAACTGAAGCTTTCTTT	CASSIQGGTEAFF
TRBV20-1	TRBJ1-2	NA	TGCAGTGCTAACCCGACGGGTTCGTTCACCTTC	CSANPTGSFTF
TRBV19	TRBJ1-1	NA	TGTGCCAGTAGTATGGAGGCAGGCCTGGGCACTGAAGCTTTCTTT	CASSMEAGLGTEAFF
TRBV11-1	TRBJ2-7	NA	TGTGCCAGCAGCCCCGCAGGGAACGAGCAGTACTTC	CASSPAGNEQYF
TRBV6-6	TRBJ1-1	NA	TGTGCCAGCAGCACAAACAGGATTGGGTGGAACACTGAAGCTTTCTTT	CASSTNRIGWNTEAFF
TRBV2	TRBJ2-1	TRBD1	TGTGCCAGCAGGGAGACAGGGGGCGTTTGGAATGAGCAGTTCTTC	CASRETGGVWNEQFF
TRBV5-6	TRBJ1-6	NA	TGTGCCAGCAGCTTGCTGGAGGAAAATTCACCCCTCCACTTT	CASSLLEENSPLHF
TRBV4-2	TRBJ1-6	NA	TGTGCCAGCAGCCAAGAGGCGACAGTTATGGGTTCACCCCTCCACTTT	CASSQEATVMGSPLHF
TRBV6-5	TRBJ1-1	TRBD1	TGTGCCAGCAGTGCTTCAGGGGGTGAAGCTTTCTTT	CASSASGGEAFF
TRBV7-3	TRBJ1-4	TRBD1	TGTGCCAGCAGCTTAATTTTACCGGGACAGGGGATTGGGACTGCAACTAATGAAAAACTGTTTTTT	CASSLILPGQGIGTATNEKLFF
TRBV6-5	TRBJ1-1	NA	TGTGCCAGCGCCGGCGGGGGAGCGGCTTTCTTT	CASAGGGAAFF
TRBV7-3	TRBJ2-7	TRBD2	TGTGCCAGCAGCCCACAACTAGCGGGACATAACGAGCAGTACTTC	CASSPQLAGHNEQYF
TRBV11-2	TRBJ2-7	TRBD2	TGTGCCAGCAGCCCCGTCGGGGGGACCGGATCGTACGAGCAGTACTTC	CASSPVGGTGSYEQYF
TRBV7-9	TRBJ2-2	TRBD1	TGTGCCAGCAGCTTAGGGCCCCAGGGGGCGGCCGGGGAGCTGTTTTTT	CASSLGPQGAAGELFF
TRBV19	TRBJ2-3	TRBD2	TGTGCCAGTAGTAATGAGTGGGGAACTAGCGGGGGGGCAGATACGCAGTATTTT	CASSNEWGTSGGADTQYF
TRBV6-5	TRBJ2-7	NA	TGTGCCAGCAGGCCGTCGGGACAATCCCACGAGCAGTACTTC	CASRPSGQSHEQYF
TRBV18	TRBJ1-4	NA	TGTGCCAGCTCACCCCGGGGTACTAATGAAAAACTGTTTTTT	CASSPRGTNEKLFF
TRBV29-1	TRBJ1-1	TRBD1	TGCAGCGTTGACCTCCAGGGGGCGAACACTGAAGCTTTCTTT	CSVDLQGANTEAFF
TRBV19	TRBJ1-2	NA	TGTGCCACAAAGACCTTAGAAGAAGCGGAGTATGGGGGCTACACCTTC	CATKTLEEAEYGGYTF
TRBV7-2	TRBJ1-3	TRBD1	TGTGCCAGCAGCCCCCCCGGGACAGGGGCTGGAAACACCATATATTTT	CASSPPGTGAGNTIYF
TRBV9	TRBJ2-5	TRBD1	TGTGCCAGCAGCCCAGTGGGACAGCAAGAGACCCAGTACTTC	CASSPVGQQETQYF
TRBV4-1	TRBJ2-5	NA	TGCGCCAGCAGCCCTAATACAGCAGGTGGTAGGAAAGAGACCCAGTACTTC	CASSPNTAGGRKETQYF
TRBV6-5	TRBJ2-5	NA	TGTGCCAGCACTATGGACAGTCGTTACCAAGAGACCCAGTACTTC	CASTMDSRYQETQYF
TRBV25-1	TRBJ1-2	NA	TGTGCCAGCAGTGAATCGGCAGGATTTGCGTCCTATGGCTACACCTTC	CASSESAGFASYGYTF
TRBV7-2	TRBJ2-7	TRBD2	TGTGCCAGCAGCTTAGGAGCGGGGGCCTACGAGCAGTACTTC	CASSLGAGAYEQYF
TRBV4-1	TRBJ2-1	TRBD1	TGCGCCAGCAGCAGGAAGGGGGCCCGTTCCAATCAATATTACAATGAGCAGTTCTTC	CASSRKGARSNQYYNEQFF
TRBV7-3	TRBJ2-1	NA	TGTGCCAGCAGCTTAGGGGGGGCCTCCTACAATGAGCAGTTCTTC	CASSLGGASYNEQFF
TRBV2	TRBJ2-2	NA	TGTGCCAGCAGAATCGAAATAGTATCCGGGGAGCTGTTTTTT	CASRIEIVSGELFF
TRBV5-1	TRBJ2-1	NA	TGCGCCAGCAGGAGCACCGCATACAATGAGCAGTTCTTC	CASRSTAYNEQFF
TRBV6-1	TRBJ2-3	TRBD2	TGTGCCAGCAGTGATGCCCTGGGACTAGCGGGGGGCACTGCCAGGGATACGCAGTATTTT	CASSDALGLAGGTARDTQYF
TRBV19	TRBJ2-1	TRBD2	TGTGCCAGTCGTTCGGGGGGGCGGAATGAGCAGTTCTTC	CASRSGGRNEQFF
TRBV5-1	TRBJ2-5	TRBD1	TGCGCCAGCAGCACATCGACAGGGGAGGAGACCCAGTACTTC	CASSTSTGEETQYF
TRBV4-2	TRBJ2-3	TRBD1	TGTGCCAGCAGCCAAGCCGAGGGGGCCACCCCAGATACGCAGTATTTT	CASSQAEGATPDTQYF
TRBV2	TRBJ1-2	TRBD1	TGTGCCAGCGGGTGGGACAGGGAAGCTAACTATGGCTACACCTTC	CASGWDREANYGYTF
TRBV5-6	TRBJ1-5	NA	TGTGCCAGCAGCCCTCATTTACAACAGCCCCAGCATTTT	CASSPHLQQPQHF
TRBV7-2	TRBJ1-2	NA	TGTGCCAGCAGCTTAGTTCAGGGGCTTTCAAATGGCTACACCTTC	CASSLVQGLSNGYTF
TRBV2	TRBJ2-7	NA	TGTGCCAGCAGTGAAGCTTTGACAATCTACGAGCAGTACTTC	CASSEALTIYEQYF
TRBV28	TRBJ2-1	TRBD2	TGTGCCAGCAGTTCCATTAGACTAGCGGGGATACCTGGGGATGAGCAGTTCTTC	CASSSIRLAGIPGDEQFF
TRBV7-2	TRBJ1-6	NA	TGTGCCAGCAGCTTAGGGGCAGGGTTCCATTCACCCCTCCACTTT	CASSLGAGFHSPLHF
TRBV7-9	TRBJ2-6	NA	TGTGCCAGCAGCTCATTGCCGCTGTGGACTTCTGGGGCCAACGTCCTGACTTTC	CASSSLPLWTSGANVLTF
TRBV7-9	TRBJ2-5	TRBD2	TGTGCCAGCAGCTTAGCGTCGGCTAGCGGGTTGCAAGAGACCCAGTACTTC	CASSLASASGLQETQYF
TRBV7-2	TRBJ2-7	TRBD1	TGTGCCAGCAGCTTCTTTGCAGGGGGCAGTTCCTACGAGCAGTACTTC	CASSFFAGGSSYEQYF
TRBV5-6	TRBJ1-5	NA	TGTGCCAGCAGCTTGTACGGCAGTGGGGGGTTTAGCAATCAGCCCCAGCATTTT	CASSLYGSGGFSNQPQHF
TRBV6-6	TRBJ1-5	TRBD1	TGTGCCAGCAGTTGGGGACAGCTTAATAGCAATCAGCCCCAGCATTTT	CASSWGQLNSNQPQHF
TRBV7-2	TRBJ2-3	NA	TGTGCCAGCAGCTTAGGACTAGTGGTTGGGTATACGCAGTATTTT	CASSLGLVVGYTQYF
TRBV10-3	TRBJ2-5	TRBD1	TGTGCCATCAGTGAGTCGAAGGGGGCAGGGGAGACCCAGTACTTC	CAISESKGAGETQYF
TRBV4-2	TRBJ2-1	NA	TGTGCCAGCAGCCAAGATCCAGGCAGGGGGGACAATGAGCAGTTCTTC	CASSQDPGRGDNEQFF
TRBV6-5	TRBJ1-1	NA	TGTGCCAGCAGGCGGGAGGTGACTGAAGCTTTCTTT	CASRREVTEAFF
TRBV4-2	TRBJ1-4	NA	TGTGCCAGCAGCCAAGTTACAGTTCAATATGAAAAACTGTTTTTT	CASSQVTVQYEKLFF
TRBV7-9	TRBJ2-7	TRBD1	TGTGCCAGCAGCAACCAGGACAGGGTTCCTTCCTTC	CASSNQDRVPSF
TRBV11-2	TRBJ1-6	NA	TGTGCCAGCAGACCGACGGGTAATTCACCCCTCCACTTT	CASRPTGNSPLHF
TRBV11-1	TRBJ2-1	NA	TGTGCCAGCAGCCAGAGATCGGCAGGAGGCCCGGAGGAACAGTTCTTC	CASSQRSAGGPEEQFF
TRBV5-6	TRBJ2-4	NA	TGTGCCAGCAGCTGGCGGGTGGAGGCCAAAAACATTCAGTACTTC	CASSWRVEAKNIQYF
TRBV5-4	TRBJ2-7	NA	TGTGCCAGCAGTCCCCTTAACTCCTACGAGCAGTACTTC	CASSPLNSYEQYF
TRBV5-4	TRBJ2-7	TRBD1	TGTGCCAGCAGCTCGACAGGGGACGAGCAGTACTTC	CASSSTGDEQYF
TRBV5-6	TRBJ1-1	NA	TGTGCCAGCAGTCCCGGGTCTCCGGCAGCTGAAGCTTTCTTT	CASSPGSPAAEAFF
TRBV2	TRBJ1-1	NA	TGTGCCAGCAATTTACCCACTATGAACACTGAAGCTTTCTTT	CASNLPTMNTEAFF
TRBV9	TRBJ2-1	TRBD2	TGTGCCAGCAGCGTAGGAACTAGCGGGACCCTCTCCTACAATGAGCAGTTCTTC	CASSVGTSGTLSYNEQFF
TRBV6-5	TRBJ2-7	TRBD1	TGTGCCAGCAGTAGCTGGGACAGGGCCTACGAGCAGTACTTC	CASSSWDRAYEQYF